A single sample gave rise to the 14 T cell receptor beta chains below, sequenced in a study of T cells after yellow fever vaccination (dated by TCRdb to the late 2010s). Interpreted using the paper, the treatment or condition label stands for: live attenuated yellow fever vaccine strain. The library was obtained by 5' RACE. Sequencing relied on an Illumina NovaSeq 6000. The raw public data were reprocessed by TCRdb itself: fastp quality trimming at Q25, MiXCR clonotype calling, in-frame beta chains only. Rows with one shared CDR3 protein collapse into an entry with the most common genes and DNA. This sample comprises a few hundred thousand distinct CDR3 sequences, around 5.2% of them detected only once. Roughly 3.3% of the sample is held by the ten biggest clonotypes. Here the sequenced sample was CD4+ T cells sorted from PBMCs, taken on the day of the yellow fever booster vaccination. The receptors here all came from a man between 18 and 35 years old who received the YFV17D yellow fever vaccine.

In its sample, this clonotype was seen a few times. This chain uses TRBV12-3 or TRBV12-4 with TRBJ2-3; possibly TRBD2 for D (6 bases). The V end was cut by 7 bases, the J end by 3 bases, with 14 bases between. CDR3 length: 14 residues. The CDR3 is CASTRDLLTDTQYF. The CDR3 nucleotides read TGTGCCAGCACCCGGGACTTGCTTACAGATACGCAGTATTTT.

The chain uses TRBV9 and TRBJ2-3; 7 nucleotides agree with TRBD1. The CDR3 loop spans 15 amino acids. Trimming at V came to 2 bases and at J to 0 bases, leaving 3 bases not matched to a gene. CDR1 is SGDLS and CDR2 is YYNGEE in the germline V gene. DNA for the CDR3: TGTGCCAGCAGCGTCAGGGGGTCAAGCACAGATACGCAGTATTTT. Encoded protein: CASSVRGSSTDTQYF. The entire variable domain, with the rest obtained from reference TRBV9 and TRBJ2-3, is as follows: DSGVTQTPKHLITATGQRVTLRCSPRSGDLSVYWYQQSLDQGLQFLIQYYNGEERAKGNILERFSAQQFPDLHSELNLSSLELGDSALYFCASSVRGSSTDTQYFGPGTRLTVL.

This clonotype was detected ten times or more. CDR3 DNA sequence: TGTGCCAGCAGCTTTTACCCCGGGATGGGAACGCACGAGCAGTACTTC. Its protein is CASSFYPGMGTHEQYF. V is TRBV13 and J is TRBJ2-7, with D possibly TRBD2 on 5 matching bases. This CDR3 has 16 amino acids. Germline assignment: CDR1 PRHDT and CDR2 FYEKMQ (reference sequence). Trimming removed 3 bases at V and 5 bases at J, with 20 bases between.

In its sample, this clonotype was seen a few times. In nucleotides, the CDR3 is TGCAGCGCTCGACGGGAGAATGAAAAACTGTTTTTT. Its translation: CSARRENEKLFF. The chain carries TRBV29-1 and TRBJ1-4; D gene unclear. Germline loops: CDR1 SQVTM, CDR2 ANQGSEA. V was clipped by 7 bases and J by 5 bases, with 11 bases between them. This CDR3 contains 12 residues.

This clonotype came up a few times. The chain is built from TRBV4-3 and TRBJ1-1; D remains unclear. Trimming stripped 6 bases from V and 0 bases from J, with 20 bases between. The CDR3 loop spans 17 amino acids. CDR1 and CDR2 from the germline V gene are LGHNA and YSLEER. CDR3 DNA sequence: TGCGCCAGCAGAACGACCAACTCAGCGTTTATGAACACTGAAGCTTTCTTT. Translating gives CASRTTNSAFMNTEAFF.

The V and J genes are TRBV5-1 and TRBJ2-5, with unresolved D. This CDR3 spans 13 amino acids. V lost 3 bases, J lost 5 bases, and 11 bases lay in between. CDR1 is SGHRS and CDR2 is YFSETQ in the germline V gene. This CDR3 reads CASSSTTLETQYF. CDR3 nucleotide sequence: TGCGCCAGCAGCTCGACAACCCTGGAGACCCAGTACTTC. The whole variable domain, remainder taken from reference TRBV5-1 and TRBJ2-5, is KAGVTQTPRYLIKTRGQQVTLSCSPISGHRSVSWYQQTPGQGLQFLFEYFSETQRNKGNFPGRFSGRQFSNSRSEMNVSTLELGDSALYLCASSSTTLETQYFGPGTRLLVL.

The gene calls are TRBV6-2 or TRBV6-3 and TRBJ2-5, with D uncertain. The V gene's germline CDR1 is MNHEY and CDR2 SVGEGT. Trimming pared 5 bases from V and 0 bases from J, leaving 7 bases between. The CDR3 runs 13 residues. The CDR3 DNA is TGTGCCAGCAGTACAGCGTACCAAGAGACCCAGTACTTC. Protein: CASSTAYQETQYF.

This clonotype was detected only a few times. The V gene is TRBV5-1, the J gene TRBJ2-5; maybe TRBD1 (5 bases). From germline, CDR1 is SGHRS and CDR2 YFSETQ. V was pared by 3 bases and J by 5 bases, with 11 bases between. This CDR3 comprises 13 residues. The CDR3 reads CASSSGLSETQYF. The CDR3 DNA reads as TGCGCCAGCAGCTCAGGGTTATCGGAGACCCAGTACTTC.

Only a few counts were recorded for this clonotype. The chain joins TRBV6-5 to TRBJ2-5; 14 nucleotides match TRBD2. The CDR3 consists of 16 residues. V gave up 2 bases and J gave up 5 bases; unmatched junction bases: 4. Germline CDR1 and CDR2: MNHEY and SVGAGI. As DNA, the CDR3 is TGTGCCAGCAGTTACCCTGGACTAGCGGGGGGTGAGACCCAGTACTTC. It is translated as CASSYPGLAGGETQYF.

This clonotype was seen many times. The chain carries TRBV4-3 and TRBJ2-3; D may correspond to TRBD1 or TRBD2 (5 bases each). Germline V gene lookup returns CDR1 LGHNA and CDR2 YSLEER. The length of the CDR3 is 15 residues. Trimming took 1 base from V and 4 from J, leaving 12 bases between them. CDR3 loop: CASSQGGSVPDTQYF. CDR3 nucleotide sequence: TGCGCCAGCAGCCAAGGGGGGTCGGTTCCAGATACGCAGTATTTT.

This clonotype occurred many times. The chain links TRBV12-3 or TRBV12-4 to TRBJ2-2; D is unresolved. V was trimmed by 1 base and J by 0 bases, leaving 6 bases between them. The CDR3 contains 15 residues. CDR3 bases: TGTGCCAGCAGTTTAGTTAGGTCGAACACCGGGGAGCTGTTTTTT. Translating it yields CASSLVRSNTGELFF.

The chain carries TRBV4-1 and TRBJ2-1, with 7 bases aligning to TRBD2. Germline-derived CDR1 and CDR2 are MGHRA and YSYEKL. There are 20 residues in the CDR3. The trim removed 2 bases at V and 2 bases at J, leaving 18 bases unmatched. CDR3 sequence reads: CASSQLPLGLGGRAYNEQFF. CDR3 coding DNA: TGCGCCAGCAGCCAACTACCCTTAGGATTAGGCGGGAGAGCCTACAATGAGCAGTTCTTC.

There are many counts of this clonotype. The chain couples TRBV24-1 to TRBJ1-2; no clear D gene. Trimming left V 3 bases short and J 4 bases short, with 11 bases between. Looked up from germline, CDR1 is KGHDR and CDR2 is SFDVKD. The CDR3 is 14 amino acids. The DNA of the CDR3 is TGTGCCACCAGTGATGGGCCGGGAAGCTATGGCTACACCTTC. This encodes CATSDGPGSYGYTF.

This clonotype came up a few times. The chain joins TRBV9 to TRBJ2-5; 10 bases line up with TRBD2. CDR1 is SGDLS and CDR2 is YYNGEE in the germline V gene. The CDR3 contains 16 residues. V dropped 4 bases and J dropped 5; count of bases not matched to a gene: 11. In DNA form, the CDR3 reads TGTGCCAGCAGCCTACTGAGCGGGGGGGGCATGGAGACCCAGTACTTC. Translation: CASSLLSGGGMETQYF.